This TCR beta chain was identified in a study of blood T cell repertoires in COVID-19 (dated by TCRdb to the early 2020s). The study in broad terms: The collaborator samples originated in the United States, Italy and Spain and spanned the acute and convalescent phases of COVID-19. Nearly every sample came with metadata listing a de-identified subject ID, COVID-19 status, age in years and sex. The samples were drawn from the first 160 participants of the ongoing ImmuneRACE study and from 950 to 1,500 subjects provided by 6 global collaborators. The material from the prospective study consisted of cDNA or gDNA derived from T cells, B-cell-depleted T cells, or PBMCs. HLA class I and class II types, where available, came from metadata supplied by the sample provider rather than from assay-based typing. Subjects who had been exposed to COVID-19, were actively infected with it, or had recovered from it provided the deeply sampled blood TCRbeta repertoires that made up the dataset. A freely available public database, intended as a resource for researchers studying the immune response to SARS-CoV-2, is where the repertoires were released. The paper as a whole reports these results and caveats: The quantity of clinical and demographic metadata differed by source and by participant and was supplied without curation.

TCRbeta CDR3 regions were amplified from genomic DNA using the immunoSEQ Assay, a bias-controlled multiplex PCR. Concerning the study's data processing: Nucleated cell counts per sample were estimated from amplification of reference gene primers within the assay. Sequence reads were collapsed and filtered to measure the absolute abundance of every unique TCRbeta CDR3 rearrangement. Productive Simpson clonality was computed per sample as the square root of Simpson's diversity index over productive rearrangements. TCRdb holds this immuneACCESS table with in-frame rearrangements only. Some clones are missing; in checked studies, unresolved V genes explain under half, and the rest has no known cause. The DNA was the basis for D and trimming; V, J and clone size are from that table. This sample holds around 170,000 clones; roughly 87% were observed only once. Of the sample, around 6.5% falls within the top ten clones.

Worth noting for this clone: Its antigen remains undetermined. The sample holds no much larger clone one base away, and base qualities are not on file.

The germline V gene supplies CDR1 SGHRS and CDR2 YFSETQ. Counted from cysteine to phenylalanine, this CDR3 has 15 amino acids. CDR3 DNA only is kept here, 45 bases in frame from base 1. V and J are trimmed by 4 bases and 7 bases, and the gene matches miss 10 bases of the junction. Participants in the prospective study were aged 18 to 89 years, lived in 20 to 25 United States geographic areas, and enrolled through a virtual design. In the prospective study, participants were assigned to cohorts based on the clinical history participants reported in a screening survey and a study questionnaire. Recovered participants in ImmuneRACE Cohort 3 were defined as having two consecutive negative NP/OP PCR tests, clearance from a healthcare professional, or resolution of symptoms. Each participant in the prospective study had whole blood, serum and a nasopharyngeal or oropharyngeal swab collected by mobile phlebotomists. Participants in the prospective study had the option to provide additional blood draws and questionnaires over a 2-month period. Before DNA extraction, prospective study blood samples were shipped either frozen or at room temperature.

The sequence links TRBV5-1 to TRBJ2-2; 7 central bases correspond to TRBD1. The clonotype originates from a woman in her fifties or sixties who had recovered from COVID-19. Sample: PBMCs or T cells enriched from blood (not recorded which). The CDR3 sequence is CASSPGRGIVGELFF. The nucleotide sequence reads TGCGCCAGCAGCCCCGGCAGGGGGATCGTCGGGGAGCTGTTTTTT.